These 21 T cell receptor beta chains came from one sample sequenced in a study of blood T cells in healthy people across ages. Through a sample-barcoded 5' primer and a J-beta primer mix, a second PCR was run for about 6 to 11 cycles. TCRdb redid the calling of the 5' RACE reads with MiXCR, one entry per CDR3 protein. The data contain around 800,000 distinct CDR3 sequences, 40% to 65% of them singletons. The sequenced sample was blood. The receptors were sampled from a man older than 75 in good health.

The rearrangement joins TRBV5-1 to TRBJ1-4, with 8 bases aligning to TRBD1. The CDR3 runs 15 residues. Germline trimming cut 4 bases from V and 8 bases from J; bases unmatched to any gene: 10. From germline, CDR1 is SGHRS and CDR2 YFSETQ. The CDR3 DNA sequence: TGCGCCAGCAGCGCAGGACAGGGAAATAGCGAAAAACTGTTTTTT. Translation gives CASSAGQGNSEKLFF.

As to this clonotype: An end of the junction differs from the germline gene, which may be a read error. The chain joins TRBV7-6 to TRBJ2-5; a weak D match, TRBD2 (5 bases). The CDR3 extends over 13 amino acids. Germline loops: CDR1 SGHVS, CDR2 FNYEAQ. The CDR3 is CASSVAFAETQYF. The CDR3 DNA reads TGTGCCAGCAGCGTAGCGTTTGCGGAGACCCAGTACTTC.

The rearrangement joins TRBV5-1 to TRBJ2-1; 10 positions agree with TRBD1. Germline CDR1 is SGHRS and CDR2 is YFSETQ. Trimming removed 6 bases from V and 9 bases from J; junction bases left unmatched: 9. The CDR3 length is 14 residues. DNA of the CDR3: TGCGCCAGCACCGTTGACAGGGGGCTCAGTGAGCAGTTCTTC. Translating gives CASTVDRGLSEQFF.

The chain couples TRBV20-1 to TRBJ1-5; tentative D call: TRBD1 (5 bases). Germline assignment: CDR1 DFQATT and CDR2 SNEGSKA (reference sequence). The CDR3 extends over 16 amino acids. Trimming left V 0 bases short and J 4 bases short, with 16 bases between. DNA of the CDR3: TGCAGTGCTAGAGACCGCAGGGTCGCAAAGAATCAGCCCCAGCATTTT. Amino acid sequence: CSARDRRVAKNQPQHF.

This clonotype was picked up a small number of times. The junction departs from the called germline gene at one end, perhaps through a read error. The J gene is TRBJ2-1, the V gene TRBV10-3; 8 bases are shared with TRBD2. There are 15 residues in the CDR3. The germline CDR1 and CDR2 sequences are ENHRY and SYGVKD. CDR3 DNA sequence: TGTGCCGTCAGGGGTGATAGCGGGAAGGTCTATGAGCAGTTCTTC. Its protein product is CAVRGDSGKVYEQFF.

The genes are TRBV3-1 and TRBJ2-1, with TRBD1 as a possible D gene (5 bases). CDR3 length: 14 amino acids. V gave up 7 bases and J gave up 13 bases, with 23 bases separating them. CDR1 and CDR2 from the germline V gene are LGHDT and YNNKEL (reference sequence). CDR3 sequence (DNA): TGTGCCAGCACTCGGCAGGGCGGCGGACGCGACCAGTTCTTC. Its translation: CASTRQGGGRDQFF.

CDR3 coding DNA: TGCAGTGGTGTGGCACAAGAGACCCAGTACTTC. Amino acids: CSGVAQETQYF. The chain employs TRBV20-1 and TRBJ2-5; D remains ambiguous. Germline values: CDR1 DFQATT, CDR2 SNEGSKA (reference sequence). Trimming pared 7 bases from V and 2 bases from J, leaving 8 bases between. This CDR3 region has 11 residues.

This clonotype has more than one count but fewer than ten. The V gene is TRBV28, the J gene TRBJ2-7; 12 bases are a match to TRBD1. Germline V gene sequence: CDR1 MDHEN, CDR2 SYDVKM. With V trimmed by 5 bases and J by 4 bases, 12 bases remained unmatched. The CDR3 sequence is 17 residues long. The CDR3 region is CASSIPPGTGGRYEQYF. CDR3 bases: TGTGCCAGCAGTATCCCTCCTGGGACAGGGGGCCGATACGAGCAGTACTTC. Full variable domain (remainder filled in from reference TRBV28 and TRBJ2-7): DVKVTQSSRYLVKRTGEKVFLECVQDMDHENMFWYRQDPGLGLRLIYFSYDVKMKEKGDIPEGYSVSREKKERFSLILESASTNQTSMYLCASSIPPGTGGRYEQYFGPGTRLTVT.

The CDR3 bases are TGTGCCAGCAGACCGGGACTACTCAATGAGCAGTTCTTC. It codes for CASRPGLLNEQFF. The chain links TRBV12-3 or TRBV12-4 to TRBJ2-1; 7 nucleotides match TRBD2. The junction had 5 bases not matched to a gene; V was cut back by 6 bases and J by 6 bases. The CDR3 is 13 residues long.

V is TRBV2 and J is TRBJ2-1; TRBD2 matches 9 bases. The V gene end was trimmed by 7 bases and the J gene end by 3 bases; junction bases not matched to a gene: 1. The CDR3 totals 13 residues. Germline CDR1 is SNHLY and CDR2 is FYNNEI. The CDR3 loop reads CASTLAGYNEQFF. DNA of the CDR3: TGTGCCAGCACACTAGCGGGCTACAATGAGCAGTTCTTC. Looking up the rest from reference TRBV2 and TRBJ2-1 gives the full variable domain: EPEVTQTPSHQVTQMGQEVILRCVPISNHLYFYWYRQILGQKVEFLVSFYNNEISEKSEIFDDQFSVERPDGSNFTLKIRSTKLEDSAMYFCASTLAGYNEQFFGPGTRLTVL.

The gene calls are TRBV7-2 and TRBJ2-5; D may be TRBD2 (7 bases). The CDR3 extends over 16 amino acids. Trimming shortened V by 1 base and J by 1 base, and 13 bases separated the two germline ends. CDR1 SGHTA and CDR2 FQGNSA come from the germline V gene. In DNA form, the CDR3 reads TGTGCCAGCAGCTTAGGGGTGGGAGGGGGCCAAGAGACCCAGTACTTC. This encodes CASSLGVGGGQETQYF.

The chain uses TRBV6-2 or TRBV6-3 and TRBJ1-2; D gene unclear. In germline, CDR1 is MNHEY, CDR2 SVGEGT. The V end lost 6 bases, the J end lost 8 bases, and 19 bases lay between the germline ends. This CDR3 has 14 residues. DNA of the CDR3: TGTGCCAGCAGCCCCACCACAGTCATTAGGGGCTACACCTTC. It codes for CASSPTTVIRGYTF.

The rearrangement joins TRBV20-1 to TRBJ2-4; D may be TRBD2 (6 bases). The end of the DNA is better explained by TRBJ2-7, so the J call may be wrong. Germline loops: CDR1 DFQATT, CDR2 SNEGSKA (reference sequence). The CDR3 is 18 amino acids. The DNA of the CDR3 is TGCAGTGCAATGAATAAGGACTACTCCCTAGCACTCATGGACGAGCAGTACTTC. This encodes CSAMNKDYSLALMDEQYF.

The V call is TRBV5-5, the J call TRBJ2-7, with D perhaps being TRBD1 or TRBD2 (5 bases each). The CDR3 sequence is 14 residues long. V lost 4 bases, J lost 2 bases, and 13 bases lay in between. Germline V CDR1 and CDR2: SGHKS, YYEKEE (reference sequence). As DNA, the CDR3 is TGTGCCAGCAGCCCCGGGACCGACACCTACGAGCAGTACTTC. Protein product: CASSPGTDTYEQYF.

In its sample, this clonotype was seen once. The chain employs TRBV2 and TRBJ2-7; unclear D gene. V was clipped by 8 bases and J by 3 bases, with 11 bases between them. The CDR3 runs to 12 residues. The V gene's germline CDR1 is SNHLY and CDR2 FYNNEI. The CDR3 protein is CASQPTIYEQYF. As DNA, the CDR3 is TGTGCCAGCCAACCGACGATCTACGAGCAGTACTTC.

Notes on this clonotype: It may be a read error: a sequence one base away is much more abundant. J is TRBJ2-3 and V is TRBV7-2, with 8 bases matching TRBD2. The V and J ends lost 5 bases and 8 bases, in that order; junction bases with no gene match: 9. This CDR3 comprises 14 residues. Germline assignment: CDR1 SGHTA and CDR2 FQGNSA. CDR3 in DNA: TGTACCAGCAGCCCCCGGAGCGGGAGTGGTACGCAGTATTTT. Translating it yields CTSSPRSGSGTQYF.

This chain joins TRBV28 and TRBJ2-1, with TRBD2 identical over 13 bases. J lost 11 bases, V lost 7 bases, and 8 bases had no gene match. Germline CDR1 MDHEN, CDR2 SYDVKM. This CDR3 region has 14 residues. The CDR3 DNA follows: TGTGCCAGCAACACACCGGGACTAGCGGGGAAGCAGTTCTTC. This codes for CASNTPGLAGKQFF.

CDR3: CASSVDIGTQYF. CDR3 coding DNA: TGTGCCAGCAGTGTCGACATTGGGACCCAGTACTTC. V and J are TRBV12-3 or TRBV12-4 and TRBJ2-7; D is undetermined. The J call is doubtful: the DNA matches TRBJ2-5 better. CDR3 length equals 12 residues.

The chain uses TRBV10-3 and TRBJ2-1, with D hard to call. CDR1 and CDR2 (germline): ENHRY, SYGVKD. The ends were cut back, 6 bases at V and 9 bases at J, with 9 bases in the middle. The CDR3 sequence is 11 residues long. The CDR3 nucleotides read TGTGCCATCAGGGCCGCAAGTGAGCAGTTCTTC. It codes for CAIRAASEQFF.

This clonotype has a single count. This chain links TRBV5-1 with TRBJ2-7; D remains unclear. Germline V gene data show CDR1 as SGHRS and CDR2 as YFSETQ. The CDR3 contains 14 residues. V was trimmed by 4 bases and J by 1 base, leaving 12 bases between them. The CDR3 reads CASSLQTKSYEQYF. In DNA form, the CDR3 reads TGCGCCAGCAGCCTACAGACCAAGTCCTACGAGCAGTACTTC.

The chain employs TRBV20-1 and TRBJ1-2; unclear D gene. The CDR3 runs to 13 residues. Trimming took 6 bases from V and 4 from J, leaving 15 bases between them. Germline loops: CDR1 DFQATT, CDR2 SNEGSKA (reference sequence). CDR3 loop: CSAPDGVGYGYTF. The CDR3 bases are TGCAGTGCCCCCGACGGGGTGGGCTATGGCTACACCTTC.